This T cell receptor (beta chain) derives from a study of radiotherapy plus CTLA-4 blockade in lung cancer. The study, taken as a whole, reports: Interferon-beta and early blood T cell clone dynamics reportedly predicted response best. In blood, after radiotherapy plus ipilimumab, tumor-derived TCR clones expanded.

As for this clone: Its cognate antigen is unknown.

Profiled with immunoSEQ multiplex PCR; TCRdb holds only in-frame clones, not every one. The sample gives tens of thousands of clones, around 69% of which show up once; around 8.3% is in the top ten. CDR3 size: 14 residues. Between the trimmed V and J ends, which lost 4 bases and 2 bases, there was a span of 9 bases. Germline V CDR1 and CDR2: MGHRA, YSYEKL. Material: peripheral blood, obtained from a patient treated with radiotherapy plus ipilimumab. This chain uses TRBV4-1 with TRBJ2-1; weak D call: TRBD1 (5 bases). This receptor was identified in a human donor with non-small cell lung cancer who had stable disease on radiotherapy plus ipilimumab. As DNA, the CDR3 is TGCGCCAGCAGCCCAGGGTTCGCCTACAATGAGCAGTTCTTC. Amino acid sequence: CASSPGFAYNEQFF.